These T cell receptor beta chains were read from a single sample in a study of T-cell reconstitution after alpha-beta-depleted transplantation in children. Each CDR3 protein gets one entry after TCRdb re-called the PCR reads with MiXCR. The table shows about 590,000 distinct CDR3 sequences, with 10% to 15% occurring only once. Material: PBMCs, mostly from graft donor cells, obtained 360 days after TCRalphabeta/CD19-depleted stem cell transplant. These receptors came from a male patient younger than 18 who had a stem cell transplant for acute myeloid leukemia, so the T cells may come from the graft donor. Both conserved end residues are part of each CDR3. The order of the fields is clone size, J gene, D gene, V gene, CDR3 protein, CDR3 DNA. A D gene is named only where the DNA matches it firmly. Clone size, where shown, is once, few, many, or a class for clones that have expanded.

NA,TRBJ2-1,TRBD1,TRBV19,CASSTTGGAYNEQFF,TGTGCCAGTAGTACAACAGGGGGAGCCTACAATGAGCAGTTCTTC
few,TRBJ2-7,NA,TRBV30,CAWSGAGEYYEQYF,TGTGCCTGGAGTGGAGCAGGGGAGTATTACGAGCAGTACTTC
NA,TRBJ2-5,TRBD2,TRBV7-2,CASSVRKRGETQYF,TGTGCCAGCAGCGTAAGGAAGCGGGGTGAGACCCAGTACTTC
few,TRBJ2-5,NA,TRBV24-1,CATSDPIGALSTETQYF,TGTGCCACCAGTGATCCTATCGGCGCCTTATCCACAGAGACCCAGTACTTC
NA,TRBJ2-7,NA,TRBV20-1,CSARGTAYEQYF,TGCAGTGCTAGAGGCACAGCCTACGAGCAGTACTTC
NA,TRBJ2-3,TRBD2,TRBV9,CASSFGRVASGGGNTQYF,TGTGCCAGCAGCTTCGGTAGGGTGGCTAGCGGTGGCGGGAATACGCAGTATTTT
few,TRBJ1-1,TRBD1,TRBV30,CAWTDRVNTEAFF,TGTGCCTGGACCGACAGGGTGAACACTGAAGCTTTCTTT
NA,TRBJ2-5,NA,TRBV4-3,CASSQDLQAGLRETQYF,TGCGCTAGCAGCCAAGATCTACAAGCGGGCCTGCGGGAGACCCAGTACTTC
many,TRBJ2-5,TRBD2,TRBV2,CASLTGTSEETQYF,TGTGCCAGTCTAACCGGGACTAGCGAAGAGACCCAGTACTTC
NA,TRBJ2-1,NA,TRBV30,CAWDGGSYNEQFF,TGTGCCTGGGACGGGGGCTCCTACAATGAGCAGTTCTTC
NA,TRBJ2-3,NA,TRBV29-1,CSVLIPKRERGQYF,TGCAGCGTTTTGATCCCCAAACGTGAGCGTGGGCAGTATTTT
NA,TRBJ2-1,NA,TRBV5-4,CASSLPGPSGDEQFF,TGTGCCAGCAGCCTACCGGGACCTAGTGGGGATGAGCAGTTCTTC
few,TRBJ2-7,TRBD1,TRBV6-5,CASSYFPTGGHEQYF,TGTGCCAGCAGTTACTTTCCGACAGGGGGCCACGAGCAGTACTTC
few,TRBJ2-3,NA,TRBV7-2,CASSLAPDYRTDTQYF,TGTGCCAGCAGCTTAGCTCCCGACTACAGGACAGATACGCAGTATTTT
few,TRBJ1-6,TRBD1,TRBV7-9,CASSPRDRSETALHF,TGTGCCAGCAGCCCCCGGGACAGGTCGGAAACGGCCCTCCACTTT
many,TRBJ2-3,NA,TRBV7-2,CASSLWWETDTQYF,TGTGCCAGCAGCTTATGGTGGGAAACAGATACGCAGTATTTT
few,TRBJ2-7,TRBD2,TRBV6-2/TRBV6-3,CASSHAGTRGNEQYF,TGTGCCAGCAGTCACGCCGGGACTAGGGGGAACGAGCAGTACTTC
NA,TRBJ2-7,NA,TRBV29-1,CSVSRGGAREQYF,TGCAGCGTCTCCAGGGGCGGCGCCCGCGAGCAGTACTTC
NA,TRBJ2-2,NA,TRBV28,CASSSGYTGELFF,TGTGCCAGCAGTTCAGGGTACACCGGGGAGCTGTTTTTT
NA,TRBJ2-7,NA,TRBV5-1,CASSRSRDARDEQYF,TGCGCCAGCAGCCGATCCCGGGACGCCAGGGACGAGCAGTACTTC
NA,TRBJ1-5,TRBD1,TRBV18,CASSPRDRVDQPQHF,TGTGCCAGCTCACCAAGGGACAGGGTTGATCAGCCCCAGCATTTT
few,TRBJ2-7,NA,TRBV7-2,CASSLTGFSYEQYF,TGTGCCAGCAGCTTAACCGGGTTCTCCTACGAGCAGTACTTC
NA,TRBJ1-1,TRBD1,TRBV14,CASKQGAWNTEAFF,TGTGCCAGTAAACAGGGGGCGTGGAACACTGAAGCTTTCTTT
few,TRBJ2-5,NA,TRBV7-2,CASRPGPVGETQYF,TGTGCCAGCAGGCCTGGACCGGTAGGAGAGACCCAGTACTTC
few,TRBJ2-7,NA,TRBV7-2,CASSRLGRVSYEQYF,TGTGCCAGCAGCCGCCTGGGGCGGGTTTCCTACGAGCAGTACTTC
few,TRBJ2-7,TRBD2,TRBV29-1,CSGQAGTREQYF,TGCAGCGGACAGGCCGGGACTAGAGAGCAGTACTTC
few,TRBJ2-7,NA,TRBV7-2,CASSLDFTSYEQYF,TGTGCCAGCAGCTTAGACTTCACTTCCTACGAGCAGTACTTC
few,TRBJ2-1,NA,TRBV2,CASNQRTTYNEQFF,TGTGCCAGCAATCAGCGGACAACCTACAATGAGCAGTTCTTC
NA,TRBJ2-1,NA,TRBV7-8,CASSLATTSSYNEQFF,TGTGCCAGCAGCTTAGCAACGACTAGCTCCTACAATGAGCAGTTCTTC
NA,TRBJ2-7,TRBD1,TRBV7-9,CASSPGTAKYEQYF,TGTGCCAGCAGCCCCGGGACAGCAAAGTACGAGCAGTACTTC
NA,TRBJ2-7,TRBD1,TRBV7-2,CASSHPGQSSYEQYF,TGTGCCAGCAGCCATCCGGGACAGAGCTCCTACGAGCAGTACTTC